The clone carrying this TCR beta chain was found many times. Its cognate antigen is unknown. The method for making cDNA was 5'RACE, and it used 10-nucleotide random UMIs. TCRdb used MiXCR to reprocess the 5' RACE reads, holding one entry per CDR3 protein. The data show 39,000 or so distinct CDR3 sequences, about 2.5% seen once. The data are from a study of neurological immune-mediated disorders. V shed 3 bases and J shed 6 bases, with 8 bases lying between them. The CDR3 runs to 13 residues. Overall study findings and caveats: Subjects shared no identical expanded-clone CDR3 amino acid sequences, suggesting private TCR-beta repertoires in all groups.

This sequence was found in a man aged 25 to 40 with multiple sclerosis. The genes are TRBV12-3 or TRBV12-4 and TRBJ2-2; D call uncertain. The sample consisted of PBMCs. CDR3 sequence reads: CASSLVSPGELFF. The CDR3 DNA follows: TGTGCCAGCAGTTTGGTGTCCCCCGGGGAGCTGTTTTTT.